The rows below give T cell receptor beta chains drawn from one sample of a study of blood T cell repertoires in COVID-19. The repertoire was sequenced with immunoSEQ multiplex PCR; TCRdb's copy has only in-frame clones and lacks some. Among approximately 200,000 clones, around 80% were seen once, and the ten largest hold 6.9%. Sequencing used peripheral blood. The receptors here all came from a human donor with acute or convalescent COVID-19. The donor label of this sample is uncertain. Each CDR3 is given with its conserved first and last residue. D genes are given only for firm matches. Part of the rows lack a size; the others show once, few, many or a class for expanded clones.

size,D,J,V,DNA,CDR3
-,-,TRBJ2-3,TRBV19,TGTGCCAGTAGTTTCCGGGACAACATCAGGAATACGCAGTATTTT,CASSFRDNIRNTQYF
-,TRBD1,TRBJ1-5,TRBV6-5,TGTGCCAGCAGTCCGACAGGGGTGAGCAATCAGCCCCAGCATTTT,CASSPTGVSNQPQHF
-,TRBD1,TRBJ2-2,TRBV11-2,TGTGCCAGCAGCTCCAGACAGGGGACGAACACCGGGGAGCTGTTTTTT,CASSSRQGTNTGELFF
-,-,TRBJ2-7,TRBV10-3,TGTGCCATCAGTGTCAGTTCCTACGAGCAGTACTTC,CAISVSSYEQYF
-,-,TRBJ2-5,TRBV24-1,TGTGCCACCAGTGATTTTCGGGGGACCCAGTACTTC,CATSDFRGTQYF
once,TRBD1,TRBJ2-7,TRBV28,TGTGCCAGCAGCCTCCGGGGACAGGGGTTTCAGAAGCAGTACTTC,CASSLRGQGFQKQYF
-,TRBD1,TRBJ1-1,TRBV5-1,TGCGCCAGCAGCGCCGGGACAGGGGTAACTGAAGCTTTCTTT,CASSAGTGVTEAFF
few,-,TRBJ2-2,TRBV9,TGTGCCAGCAGCGACCTCTCCGGCGGGGAGCTGTTTTTT,CASSDLSGGELFF
once,-,TRBJ2-6,TRBV6-1,TGTGCCAGCAGTGAAGCGCTCAGGGTCCCCTCTGGGGCCAACGTCCTGACTTTC,CASSEALRVPSGANVLTF
-,-,TRBJ1-2,TRBV12-3/TRBV12-4,TGTGCCAGCAGTTTACAGGGTCTCTATGGCTACACCTTC,CASSLQGLYGYTF
-,-,TRBJ1-4,TRBV19,TGTGCCAGTACCTACCGAGGGGGACTAGGCGAAAAACTGTTTTTT,CASTYRGGLGEKLFF
-,-,TRBJ1-5,TRBV6-5,TGTGCCAGCAGTTTCGACAGTAATCAGCCCCAGCATTTT,CASSFDSNQPQHF
-,-,TRBJ2-7,TRBV5-5,TGTGCCAGCAGCTCGACATACTACGAGCAGTACTTC,CASSSTYYEQYF
once,-,TRBJ1-5,TRBV6-5,TGTGCCAGCAGTATGGGAGGGGGGAATCAGCCCCAGCATTTT,CASSMGGGNQPQHF
few,TRBD1,TRBJ1-5,TRBV7-2,TGTGCCAGCAGCCCCCGACAGGGTAGCACTCAGCCCCAGCATTTT,CASSPRQGSTQPQHF
-,-,TRBJ1-5,TRBV6-1,TGTGCCAGCAGTGAACAGGGTTACCAGCCCCAGCATTTT,CASSEQGYQPQHF
few,TRBD1,TRBJ1-2,TRBV14,TGTGCCAGCAGCCAAGAGACAGGGGGCCGGGGTGGCTACACCTTC,CASSQETGGRGGYTF
-,-,TRBJ1-3,TRBV5-1,TGCGCCAGCAGCTTGGCGACAGGCGCAAACACCATATATTTT,CASSLATGANTIYF
-,TRBD1,TRBJ2-1,TRBV18,TGTGCCAGCTCACCAGAGACAGGGCTAGATGAGCAGTTCTTC,CASSPETGLDEQFF
-,TRBD1,TRBJ1-5,TRBV19,TGTGCCAGTAGTCCCTCACAGGGGACTAGCAATCAGCCCCAGCATTTT,CASSPSQGTSNQPQHF
-,-,TRBJ2-3,TRBV30,TGTGCCTGGAGTGTAAAGATTGCGACAGATACGCAGTATTTT,CAWSVKIATDTQYF
-,TRBD2,TRBJ2-3,TRBV7-2,TGTGCCAGTACAATAGCGGGATCGACAGATACGCAGTATTTT,CASTIAGSTDTQYF
-,TRBD1,TRBJ2-3,TRBV27,TGTGCCAGCAGCCGGACAGGGGAGGATACGCAGTATTTT,CASSRTGEDTQYF
-,TRBD1,TRBJ1-2,TRBV9,TGTGCCAGCAGCTCACCCGGGACAGGGAGGGACACCTTC,CASSSPGTGRDTF
-,-,TRBJ1-3,TRBV19,TGTGCCGCAGGCGACCCCAGGGCGCCTTCTGGAAACACCATATATTTT,CAAGDPRAPSGNTIYF
-,-,TRBJ2-3,TRBV7-2,TGTGCCAGCAGCTTAGGCGGTCCAGGGGATACGCAGTATTTT,CASSLGGPGDTQYF
-,TRBD1,TRBJ1-2,TRBV5-4,TGTGCCAGCAGCTTGGGGGCCGAGACAGGGGGCTCGGGCTACACCTTC,CASSLGAETGGSGYTF
-,TRBD1,TRBJ2-7,TRBV4-3,TGCGCCAGCAGCCACCGGGACAGGGGGGGCTACGAGCAGTACTTC,CASSHRDRGGYEQYF
-,-,TRBJ2-7,TRBV11-2,TGTGCCAGCAGCTTAGAGTTCCGGAGCGAGCAGTACTTC,CASSLEFRSEQYF
-,TRBD2,TRBJ2-7,TRBV28,TGTGCCAGCAGACAACGGGGGGGCTACGAGCAGTACTTC,CASRQRGGYEQYF
-,-,TRBJ1-2,TRBV5-4,TGTGCCAGCAGTTCCCCCACCGGTTACTATGGCTACACCTTC,CASSSPTGYYGYTF
-,TRBD2,TRBJ2-5,TRBV7-6,TGTGCCAGCAGCCCCGGGGGGCAAGAGACCCAGTACTTC,CASSPGGQETQYF
-,TRBD1,TRBJ1-1,TRBV5-1,TGCGCCAGCAGCTTTAGGGACAGGACGAACACTGAAGCTTTCTTT,CASSFRDRTNTEAFF
-,-,TRBJ2-7,TRBV14,TGTGCCAGCAGCCAAGGACTAGTAACCGAGCAGTACTTC,CASSQGLVTEQYF
-,TRBD1,TRBJ1-5,TRBV5-6,TGTGCCAGCAGCTCAGGGGGCGATCAGCCCCAGCATTTT,CASSSGGDQPQHF
-,-,TRBJ1-3,TRBV7-9,TGTGCCAGCAGCACCCAGCGGGCTGACACCATATATTTT,CASSTQRADTIYF
once,TRBD1,TRBJ2-7,TRBV7-2,TGTGCCAGCAGCTTACAGGGGGCCTACGAGCAGTACTTC,CASSLQGAYEQYF
-,-,TRBJ1-2,TRBV20-1,TGCAGTGCTAGTGGTCAGGTCTATGGCTACACCTTC,CSASGQVYGYTF
-,TRBD1,TRBJ2-4,TRBV6-6,TGTGCCAGCAGTTTCCGGACAGGGGGATTGCACATTCAGTACTTC,CASSFRTGGLHIQYF
few,-,TRBJ1-2,TRBV5-4,TGTGCCAGCAGCTGGGGGCAGGACTATGGCTACACCTTC,CASSWGQDYGYTF
-,-,TRBJ2-1,TRBV28,TGTGCCAGCATTCCCGGTGGGGGGGGCGATGAGCAGTTCTTC,CASIPGGGGDEQFF
-,TRBD2,TRBJ2-3,TRBV9,TGTGCCAGCAGCCCTCGACTAGCGGGAGCGAAGGGGGCCCAGGGGACTACGCAGTATTTT,CASSPRLAGAKGAQGTTQYF
once,TRBD2,TRBJ2-1,TRBV5-1,TGCGCCAGCAGCTTGGGGACTAGCGGGAACGGCAGGAATGAGCAGTTCTTC,CASSLGTSGNGRNEQFF
-,-,TRBJ2-3,TRBV6-2/TRBV6-3,TGTGCCAGCAGTTACCTTATTGGGGGGAGGACCACAGATACGCAGTATTTT,CASSYLIGGRTTDTQYF
once,-,TRBJ2-7,TRBV5-1,TGCGCCAGCAGCTCCCAAGGCTCCCAGGGCTACGAGCAGTACTTC,CASSSQGSQGYEQYF
-,-,TRBJ1-1,TRBV5-4,TGTGCCAGCAGCGGCGGGAACACTGAAGCTTTCTTT,CASSGGNTEAFF
-,-,TRBJ2-7,TRBV19,TGTGCCAGTAGTATTCGTTGGCAGTTACAGGTCTACGAGCAGTACTTC,CASSIRWQLQVYEQYF
-,-,TRBJ2-7,TRBV24-1,TGTGCCACCCAGGAGGGGGACAGCTCCTACGAGCAGTACTTC,CATQEGDSSYEQYF
-,TRBD2,TRBJ2-3,TRBV5-1,TGCGCCAGCAGCTTGGAGCCAGCGGGAGGGCCGGAAACGCAGTATTTT,CASSLEPAGGPETQYF
-,-,TRBJ2-1,TRBV13,TGTGCCAGCAGCTTAGGCGGGGGAGAGCAGTTCTTC,CASSLGGGEQFF
-,TRBD1,TRBJ2-3,TRBV9,TGTGCCGGAGAGGGGGCGGATACGCAGTATTTT,CAGEGADTQYF
-,-,TRBJ2-2,TRBV3-1/TRBV3-2,TGTGCCAGCAGCCAAGCCATCTACGGGACTTTCACCGGGGAGCTGTTTTTT,CASSQAIYGTFTGELFF
-,-,TRBJ2-1,TRBV7-2,TGTGCCAGCAGCTTATCTTCGGGTGGAGGCTACAATGAGCAGTTCTTC,CASSLSSGGGYNEQFF
-,TRBD2,TRBJ2-7,TRBV28,TGTGCCAGCACCCGGGCGGGAGGCGTTTACGAGCAGTACTTC,CASTRAGGVYEQYF
-,TRBD1,TRBJ1-2,TRBV27,TGTGCCAGCAGTTTAACCAGGGGACAGGGCTATGGCTACACCTTC,CASSLTRGQGYGYTF
-,TRBD1,TRBJ2-2,TRBV18,TGTGCCAGCTCACCCCCCGGACAGGGGCCCTTTAACACCGGGGAGCTGTTTTTT,CASSPPGQGPFNTGELFF
-,TRBD2,TRBJ2-1,TRBV7-8,TGTGCCAGCAGCCCTAAACTAGCGGGAGGGCCCGTTGAGCAGTTCTTC,CASSPKLAGGPVEQFF
-,-,TRBJ1-1,TRBV7-9,TGTGCCAGCAGATCCAGGGTCGGGACTGAAGCTTTCTTT,CASRSRVGTEAFF
once,-,TRBJ2-1,TRBV7-2,TGTGCCAGCAGCTTTCGGATAGGGGGCTACAATGAGCAGTTCTTC,CASSFRIGGYNEQFF